The 20 T cell receptor beta chains below come from one sample, sequenced in a study of human T cells and chemical hapten exposure (dated by TCRdb to the early 2020s). Library preparation was by RACE. Sequencer: NextSeq 500. TCRdb's own reprocessing of the public reads used fastp at Q25 and MiXCR and kept productive beta chains. When rows share a CDR3 protein, they turn into one entry using the most common DNA and genes. The sample profile shows about 300,000 distinct CDR3 sequences; 5% to 6.5% of them were found once. The ten largest clones add up to around 8% of the sample. The time point label on this specimen signifies: pre-sensitization, week 0. In light of the paper, this sample's treatment or condition label describes: therapeutic diphenylcyclopropenone sensitization with weekly scalp DPC. The source material was whole blood, sampled in connection with sensitization to the hapten diphenylcyclopropenone (DPC). These receptors came from a young woman with alopecia areata. Some clones in this sample may be carry-over from other donors' samples.

This clonotype has a handful of counts. The J gene is TRBJ1-1, the V gene TRBV7-9; no definite D call. CDR1 SEHNR and CDR2 FQNEAQ come from the germline V gene (reference sequence). This CDR3 spans 12 amino acids. V lost 6 bases, J lost 6 bases, and 11 bases lay in between. In DNA form, the CDR3 reads TGTGCCAGCAGTCCCTTCTTGGCTGAAGCTTTCTTT. The encoded protein is CASSPFLAEAFF.

This clonotype has more than one count but fewer than ten. The chain carries TRBV5-1 and TRBJ2-5; 8 nucleotides match TRBD2. The CDR3 extends over 15 amino acids. J gave up 4 bases and V 4 bases, and 9 bases lay outside the gene matches. Per germline, CDR1 SGHRS and CDR2 YFSETQ. CDR3: CASSPYTSGGETQYF. The CDR3 nucleotides read TGCGCCAGCAGCCCATACACTAGCGGCGGAGAGACCCAGTACTTC.

This clonotype has only a few counts. The rearrangement links TRBV2 to TRBJ1-6; no clear D gene. Trimming took off 9 bases at V and 5 bases at J, with 20 bases between the two ends. CDR3 length equals 16 residues. Germline loops: CDR1 SNHLY, CDR2 FYNNEI. Here the CDR3 reads CARVSGPVSNNSPLHF. In DNA form, the CDR3 reads TGTGCCAGGGTATCCGGGCCCGTCAGTAATAATTCACCCCTCCACTTT. The full variable domain, its missing parts supplied by reference TRBV2 and TRBJ1-6, is EPEVTQTPSHQVTQMGQEVILRCVPISNHLYFYWYRQILGQKVEFLVSFYNNEISEKSEIFDDQFSVERPDGSNFTLKIRSTKLEDSAMYFCARVSGPVSNNSPLHFGNGTRLTVT.

In its sample, this clonotype was seen many times. This chain connects TRBV29-1 to TRBJ1-1, with 10 positions matching TRBD1. This CDR3 spans 14 amino acids. With 3 bases clipped from V and 4 bases from J, the junction kept 5 bases outside the gene matches. Germline V gene lookup returns CDR1 SQVTM and CDR2 ANQGSEA. The DNA for the CDR3 is TGCAGCGTTGAGACAGGGGGCCGCGTCACTGAAGCTTTCTTT. As protein: CSVETGGRVTEAFF.

This clonotype has only a few counts. The chain joins TRBV7-3 to TRBJ2-3; TRBD2 is a possible D gene (5 bases). CDR1 is SGHTA, CDR2 FQGTGA, per germline. The ends were cut back, 4 bases at V and 5 bases at J, with 7 bases in the middle. The CDR3 extends over 12 amino acids. CDR3: CASSSTKDTQYF. In DNA form, the CDR3 reads TGTGCCAGCAGCTCGACTAAAGATACGCAGTATTTT.

This clonotype was recorded many times. The chain recombines TRBV20-1 with TRBJ2-7, with 9 bases that match TRBD2. V was pared by 8 bases and J by 1 base, with 12 bases of the junction left unmatched. The CDR3 sequence is 15 residues long. Per the germline V gene, CDR1 is DFQATT and CDR2 is SNEGSKA (reference sequence). The CDR3 here is CSTTNRGGASYEQYF. CDR3 nucleotides: TGCAGTACGACCAATCGCGGGGGGGCGTCCTACGAGCAGTACTTC.

This clonotype turned up a few times. V is TRBV20-1 and J is TRBJ1-6; possible D gene TRBD1, 5 bases. The germline CDR1 and CDR2 sequences are DFQATT and SNEGSKA (reference sequence). There are 19 residues in the CDR3. V dropped 3 bases and J dropped 0 bases, with 21 bases sitting between them. As DNA, the CDR3 is TGCAGTGCTAGGACGGTCCGCGGGGCACTTGGCTCCTATAATTCACCCCTCCACTTT. Its translation is CSARTVRGALGSYNSPLHF.

This clonotype came up a few times. CDR3 sequence: CASGLGRGQGSTDTQYF. The CDR3 nucleotides are TGTGCTAGTGGTTTGGGACGGGGACAGGGAAGCACAGATACGCAGTATTTT. This chain links TRBV12-5 with TRBJ2-3, with 9 bases fitting TRBD1. This CDR3 spans 17 amino acids. Germline loops: CDR1 LGHNT, CDR2 FRNRAP. V gave up 1 base and J gave up 0 bases; unmatched junction bases: 5.

This clonotype was seen at least ten times. The chain employs TRBV20-1 and TRBJ1-5, with 8 bases matching TRBD1. This CDR3 contains 14 residues. J was trimmed by 8 bases and V by 3 bases; bases with no gene match: 9. CDR1 and CDR2 (germline): DFQATT, SNEGSKA (reference sequence). The chain's CDR3 is CSASVPQGAKPQHF. In DNA, the CDR3 is TGCAGTGCTAGTGTTCCCCAGGGGGCCAAGCCCCAGCATTTT.

This chain links TRBV6-5 with TRBJ1-1, with D tentatively TRBD1 (5 bases). The CDR3 is made up of 16 amino acids. Between the trimmed V and J ends, which lost 1 base and 3 bases, there was a span of 15 bases. Germline loops: CDR1 MNHEY, CDR2 SVGAGI. CDR3: CASSYFLLGVHTEAFF. The CDR3, as DNA: TGTGCCAGCAGTTACTTCTTGCTGGGGGTTCACACTGAAGCTTTCTTT.

This clonotype was detected many times. V is TRBV6-2 or TRBV6-3 and J is TRBJ2-2, with D perhaps matching TRBD1 (6 bases). The V gene lost 5 bases and the J gene lost 3 bases, with 13 bases spanning the gap. There are 15 residues in the CDR3. The germline gives CDR1 MNHEY, CDR2 SVGEGT. The CDR3 sequence: CASSNRARDTGELFF. CDR3 nucleotides: TGTGCCAGCAGTAACAGGGCGCGTGACACCGGGGAGCTGTTTTTT.

The chain is built from TRBV15 and TRBJ1-2; D unclear. This CDR3 is 15 amino acids long. With 0 bases removed from V and 5 bases from J, the gap between germline ends came to 13 bases. Germline lookup yields CDR1 LNHNV and CDR2 YYDKDF (reference sequence). The CDR3 DNA follows: TGTGCCACCAGCAGAGATCAGATCCCGGGGTATGGCTACACCTTC. This sequence encodes CATSRDQIPGYGYTF.

This clonotype was seen at least ten times. The rearrangement links TRBV14 to TRBJ1-2; 9 bases are shared with TRBD1. J was trimmed by 8 bases and V by 0 bases; bases with no gene match: 10. Germline assignment: CDR1 SGHDN and CDR2 FVKESK. The CDR3 totals 16 residues. CDR3: CASSQEQGANPWGYTF. The CDR3 coding sequence is TGTGCCAGCAGCCAAGAACAGGGGGCGAACCCCTGGGGCTACACCTTC.

The sample holds many counts of this clonotype. J is TRBJ1-5 and V is TRBV7-2, with D possibly being TRBD1 (5 bases). V was trimmed by 1 base and J by 3 bases, leaving 13 bases between them. CDR1 SGHTA and CDR2 FQGNSA come from the germline V gene. This CDR3 region has 16 residues. CDR3 region: CASSLVAGPLNQPQHF. The CDR3 nucleotides are TGTGCCAGCAGCTTAGTCGCAGGGCCCCTCAATCAGCCCCAGCATTTT. Filled out from reference TRBV7-2 and TRBJ1-5, the complete variable domain reads GAGVSQSPSNKVTEKGKDVELRCDPISGHTALYWYRQSLGQGLEFLIYFQGNSAPDKSGLPSDRFSAERTGGSVSTLTIQRTQQEDSAVYLCASSLVAGPLNQPQHFGDGTRLSIL.

Of note for this clonotype: A much larger clonotype is one base distant, so this may be a read error. The chain joins TRBV29-1 to TRBJ2-1; D unclear. The CDR3 covers 12 residues. Germline V CDR1 and CDR2: SQVTM, ANQGSEA. V shed 4 bases and J shed 4 bases, with 8 bases lying between them. The CDR3 DNA is TGCAGCGTTGTTTATGTATACAATGAGCAGTTCTTC. Translation: CSVVYVYNEQFF.

The gene calls are TRBV7-9 and TRBJ1-5; D unresolved. V gave up 5 bases and J gave up 6 bases, with 11 bases separating them. Germline V CDR1 and CDR2: SEHNR, FQNEAQ (reference sequence). The CDR3 loop spans 13 amino acids. CDR3 sequence: CASSPGRTQPQHF. CDR3 coding DNA: TGTGCCAGCAGCCCTGGGAGGACTCAGCCCCAGCATTTT.

This rearrangement joins TRBV12-3 or TRBV12-4 to TRBJ1-1; no clear D gene. The ends were cut back, 1 base at V and 7 bases at J, with 7 bases in the middle. This CDR3 spans 12 amino acids. In nucleotides, the CDR3 is TGTGCCAGCAGTTTAGAACAGATTGAAGCTTTCTTT. It codes for CASSLEQIEAFF.

This clonotype was detected ten times or more. The chain joins TRBV5-6 to TRBJ2-3; D unclear. CDR1 is SGHDT and CDR2 is YYEEEE in the germline V gene. The CDR3 runs 13 residues. The V and J ends lost 1 base and 3 bases respectively, with 6 bases between them. As DNA, the CDR3 is TGTGCCAGCAGCTTGTTACTTACAGATACGCAGTATTTT. Translation gives CASSLLLTDTQYF.

This clonotype has only a few counts. The J gene is TRBJ1-1, the V gene TRBV12-3 or TRBV12-4; D call uncertain. The V gene lost 6 bases and the J gene lost 1 base, with 9 bases spanning the gap. There are 13 residues in the CDR3. Here the CDR3 DNA reads TGTGCCAGCAGGACCGACGGGAACACTGAAGCTTTCTTT. The encoded protein is CASRTDGNTEAFF.

This clonotype was counted ten times or more. The chain has TRBV5-5 and TRBJ1-5; D ambiguous. The CDR3 runs 14 residues. CDR1 and CDR2 from the germline V gene are SGHKS and YYEKEE (reference sequence). The V gene lost 1 base and the J gene lost 11 bases, with 16 bases spanning the gap. The CDR3 spells CASSLLDGGLAQHF. CDR3 nucleotide sequence: TGTGCCAGCAGCTTGCTGGACGGAGGCTTGGCCCAGCATTTT.